The TCR beta chain under discussion was sequenced for a study of T cells in Graves' hyperthyroidism and ophthalmopathy. This clonotype was recorded a few times. The CDR3 is 12 residues long. CDR1 is KGHDR and CDR2 is SFDVKD in the germline V gene. The germline V and J ends were trimmed by 3 bases and 6 bases, with 7 bases remaining between them. Amplified regions were TCR beta CDR3 sequences from RNA transcripts. RT-PCR in the first round (using the HTBI primer set) targeted the TCR CDR3. TCRdb redid the calling of the multiplex PCR reads with MiXCR, one entry per CDR3 protein. This table has approximately 600,000 distinct CDR3 sequences, less than 25% appearing once. Orbital computed tomography and thyroid ultrasound, together with serum TRAb and thyroxine and clinical symptoms, were used for diagnoses.

The chain carries TRBV24-1 and TRBJ1-2; D remains unclear. The receptor was isolated from a man younger than 40 with Graves' ophthalmopathy. Sequenced: blood. In nucleotides, the CDR3 is TGTGCCACCAGTGATCCCTTTAATGGCTACACCTTC. It translates to CATSDPFNGYTF.